The 25 T cell receptor beta chains in this list originate from one sample, sequenced in a study of T-cell reconstitution after alpha-beta-depleted transplantation in children. The library targeted TCRbeta and was prepared with unique molecular identifiers. TCRdb re-derived calls from the PCR reads in MiXCR, one entry per CDR3 protein. There are roughly 200,000 distinct CDR3 sequences in the sample; more than 6.5% occur only once, and over 2.5% lies in the top ten. The specimen was PBMCs from the stem cell graft donor, collected from the stem cell graft. The source of these receptors is a human donor who donated a stem cell graft to a child with Wiskott-Aldrich syndrome.

This clonotype was seen more than once but under ten times. This rearrangement joins TRBV11-2 to TRBJ2-3, with a weak D call TRBD2 (5 bases). CDR3 length equals 17 residues. Germline V lookup: CDR1 SGHAT, CDR2 FQNNGV. Between the trimmed V and J ends, which lost 0 bases and 5 bases, there was a span of 18 bases. CDR3 sequence (DNA): TGTGCCAGCAGCTTAGAGGCACGGCCCCTCGCGGGAGATACGCAGTATTTT. It yields the protein CASSLEARPLAGDTQYF.

This clonotype was recorded many times. This chain connects TRBV18 to TRBJ2-4, with 11 bases matching TRBD2. The CDR3 has 16 amino acids. V was clipped by 4 bases and J by 0 bases; unmatched bases: 2. Germline CDR1 KGHSH, CDR2 LQKENI. The CDR3 region has the DNA TGTGCCAGCTCACTTGGACTAGCGGGAGCCAAAAACATTCAGTACTTC. It specifies CASSLGLAGAKNIQYF.

This clonotype showed up many times. The chain recombines TRBV29-1 with TRBJ1-2; tentative D call: TRBD1 (6 bases). The germline V and J ends were trimmed by 3 bases and 4 bases, with 12 bases remaining between them. Germline CDR1 and CDR2: SQVTM and ANQGSEA. The CDR3 is 13 residues long. The CDR3 loop reads CSVDLGGSYGYTF. The CDR3 DNA follows: TGCAGCGTTGACCTCGGGGGCAGCTATGGCTACACCTTC.

This clonotype was observed many times. CDR3: CASRGGFSTDTQYF. The CDR3 DNA reads as TGCGCCAGCAGGGGAGGGTTTAGCACAGATACGCAGTATTTT. The chain is built from TRBV5-1 and TRBJ2-3; TRBD2 matches at 7 bases. The junction had 3 bases not matched to a gene; V was cut back by 5 bases and J by 0 bases. Looked up from germline, CDR1 is SGHRS and CDR2 is YFSETQ. CDR3 length: 14 amino acids.

There are many counts of this clonotype. The chain couples TRBV20-1 to TRBJ1-1; D unresolved. The germline V and J ends were trimmed by 0 bases and 0 bases, with 11 bases remaining between them. Germline V gene lookup returns CDR1 DFQATT and CDR2 SNEGSKA (reference sequence). The CDR3 loop spans 15 amino acids. Here the CDR3 DNA reads TGCAGTGCTAGAGAACGAGGCGGTTTGAACACTGAAGCTTTCTTT. This sequence encodes CSARERGGLNTEAFF.

This clonotype was seen a few times. The chain combines TRBV14 with TRBJ2-3; 8 nucleotides line up with TRBD2. The V and J ends lost 4 bases and 6 bases, in that order; junction bases with no gene match: 9. The germline gives CDR1 SGHDN, CDR2 FVKESK. CDR3 length: 15 residues. The CDR3 region has the DNA TGTGCCAGCAGCCTGCGGGGGGCCTCGCGGGATACGCAGTATTTT. This translates into CASSLRGASRDTQYF.

In this sample, this clonotype turned up many times. The chain couples TRBV10-3 to TRBJ1-2; 8 bases agree with TRBD1. Germline V gene sequence: CDR1 ENHRY, CDR2 SYGVKD. Trimming cost V 2 bases and J 9 bases; bases outside gene matches: 8. CDR3 length: 14 amino acids. The CDR3 loop reads CAISETGQGTSYTF. The CDR3 DNA reads as TGTGCCATCAGTGAGACCGGACAGGGCACGAGCTACACCTTC.

The CDR3 reads CASSSPGQGADQGSYNEQFF. In nucleotides, the CDR3 is TGCGCCAGCAGCTCTCCGGGACAGGGGGCGGATCAAGGCTCCTACAATGAGCAGTTCTTC. The chain links TRBV5-1 to TRBJ2-1; 12 positions agree with TRBD1. CDR3 size: 20 residues. The germline V gene encodes CDR1 SGHRS and CDR2 YFSETQ. Trimming took 3 bases from V and 0 from J; bases not matched to a gene: 13.

This clonotype has a count of ten or more. V and J are TRBV20-1 and TRBJ1-6; D gene unclear. The CDR3 loop spans 13 amino acids. From germline, CDR1 is DFQATT and CDR2 SNEGSKA (reference sequence). V lost 5 bases and J lost 6, with 11 bases in between. The CDR3 region has the DNA TGCAGTGCTCCCGTATACACTAATTCACCCCTCCACTTT. Translated: CSAPVYTNSPLHF.

This sequence joins TRBV13 and TRBJ2-1; D may be TRBD1 or TRBD2 (7 bases each). The V and J ends lost 5 bases and 7 bases respectively, with 27 bases between them. Germline lookup yields CDR1 PRHDT and CDR2 FYEKMQ (reference sequence). This CDR3 contains 18 residues. CDR3 sequence reads: CASSPTGTILGGGNEQFF. In DNA, the CDR3 is TGTGCCAGCAGCCCTACCGGGACTATTTTAGGGGGCGGGAATGAGCAGTTCTTC.

This clonotype was seen many times. The chain recombines TRBV11-2 with TRBJ2-3, with TRBD2 identical over 14 bases. The V gene end was trimmed by 4 bases and the J gene end by 5 bases; junction bases not matched to a gene: 5. The CDR3 covers 16 residues. Germline CDR1 and CDR2: SGHAT and FQNNGV. This CDR3 is CASSSGLAGGRDTQYF. Written as DNA, the CDR3 is TGTGCCAGCAGCTCCGGACTAGCGGGAGGAAGAGATACGCAGTATTTT.

There are many counts of this clonotype. The CDR3 DNA follows: TGTGCCAGCAGCCCTGGGACCTTGAACACTGAAGCTTTCTTT. This codes for CASSPGTLNTEAFF. J is TRBJ1-1 and V is TRBV9, with a weak D call TRBD1 (5 bases). V gave up 4 bases and J gave up 0 bases, with 10 bases separating them. The CDR3 contains 14 residues. The germline gives CDR1 SGDLS, CDR2 YYNGEE.

This clonotype has ten or more counts. The chain joins TRBV29-1 to TRBJ1-2, with 8 bases fitting TRBD1. CDR3 length: 14 residues. With V trimmed by 1 base and J by 6 bases, 7 bases remained unmatched. The V gene's germline CDR1 is SQVTM and CDR2 ANQGSEA. The CDR3 DNA is TGCAGCGTTGAAGGAGGACAGGGAGAGAATGGCTACACCTTC. It encodes CSVEGGQGENGYTF.

This clonotype has ten or more counts. The chain uses TRBV12-3 or TRBV12-4 and TRBJ2-2, with 7 bases aligning to TRBD2. With 3 bases clipped from V and 7 bases from J, the junction kept 14 bases outside the gene matches. This CDR3 has 17 amino acids. CDR3 protein: CASSFPSGTPRDGELFF. The CDR3 DNA is TGTGCCAGCAGTTTTCCAAGCGGGACTCCTCGCGACGGGGAGCTGTTTTTT.

This clonotype was seen at least ten times. This chain connects TRBV7-9 to TRBJ2-7; a possible D gene is TRBD1 (6 bases). V lost 3 bases and J lost 5, with 20 bases in between. CDR3 length: 16 amino acids. CDR1 is SEHNR and CDR2 is FQNEAQ in the germline V gene (reference sequence). The CDR3 DNA sequence: TGTGCCAGCAGCTTTGGAACAGGGTTAGGTGTCGACGAGCAGTACTTC. It is translated as CASSFGTGLGVDEQYF.

This clonotype was counted ten times or more. The chain recombines TRBV30 with TRBJ1-1; 9 bases line up with TRBD1. CDR3 length: 13 amino acids. Germline assignment: CDR1 GTSNPN and CDR2 SVGIG (reference sequence). Germline trimming cut 4 bases from V and 5 bases from J; bases unmatched to any gene: 5. CDR3: CAWKTGGLTEAFF. CDR3 in DNA: TGTGCCTGGAAGACAGGGGGATTGACTGAAGCTTTCTTT.

The table lists this clonotype with many counts. This rearrangement joins TRBV29-1 to TRBJ2-1; perhaps TRBD1 as D (6 bases). Germline CDR1 and CDR2: SQVTM and ANQGSEA. The length of the CDR3 is 12 residues. V lost 6 bases, J lost 7 bases, and 13 bases lay in between. Written as DNA, the CDR3 is TGCAGCGTGGGCCAGGGGATGAATGAGCAGTTCTTC. Translated: CSVGQGMNEQFF.

This clonotype was found many times. The genes are TRBV7-2 and TRBJ2-3, with D unresolved. CDR3 size: 14 residues. V was pared by 3 bases and J by 5 bases, with 12 bases between. Per the germline V gene, CDR1 is SGHTA and CDR2 is FQGNSA. This chain's CDR3 is CASSFAGSGDTQYF. CDR3 nucleotide sequence: TGTGCCAGCAGCTTTGCAGGTTCAGGAGATACGCAGTATTTT.

This sequence joins TRBV19 and TRBJ1-5; D not resolved. The CDR3 is 12 residues long. The germline V gene encodes CDR1 LNHDA and CDR2 SQIVND (reference sequence). V was trimmed by 1 base and J by 3 bases, leaving 1 base between them. The CDR3 nucleotides are TGTGCCAGTAGTATAGTCAATCAGCCCCAGCATTTT. Its protein is CASSIVNQPQHF. Using reference TRBV19 and TRBJ1-5 for the parts outside the CDR3, the full variable domain is DGGITQSPKYLFRKEGQNVTLSCEQNLNHDAMYWYRQDPGQGLRLIYYSQIVNDFQKGDIAEGYSVSREKKESFPLTVTSAQKNPTAFYLCASSIVNQPQHFGDGTRLSIL.

This clonotype was observed many times. This chain's CDR3 is CSVRGQGRTATEAFF. CDR3 DNA sequence: TGCAGCGTCCGCGGACAGGGAAGAACGGCCACTGAAGCTTTCTTT. The gene calls are TRBV29-1 and TRBJ1-1; 8 bases align to TRBD1. Losses at the gene ends were 6 bases for V and 4 bases for J; bases not matched to a gene: 13. Germline V gives CDR1 SQVTM, CDR2 ANQGSEA. The CDR3 sequence is 15 residues long.

At least ten counts were recorded for this clonotype. A read error may account for a junction end that differs from germline. The gene calls are TRBV29-1 and TRBJ1-2; D remains unclear. The V gene's germline CDR1 is SQVTM and CDR2 ANQGSEA. This CDR3 spans 13 amino acids. The CDR3 loop is CSAEVGRGYGYTF. The CDR3 DNA sequence: TGCAGCGCTGAAGTGGGAAGAGGCTATGGCTACACCTTC.

This clonotype was picked up many times. V usage is TRBV30 and J usage is TRBJ2-2, with D possibly matching TRBD1 (5 bases). V was shortened by 6 bases and J by 6 bases, with 17 bases between the two germline ends. The CDR3 spans 14 residues. The germline V gene encodes CDR1 GTSNPN and CDR2 SVGIG (reference sequence). Here the CDR3 reads CACMTATIAGELFF. For the CDR3, the DNA is TGTGCCTGTATGACAGCTACGATAGCCGGGGAGCTGTTTTTT.

This clonotype has ten or more counts. The V gene is TRBV3-1, the J gene TRBJ2-7; 8 bases are shared with TRBD2. J lost 4 bases, V lost 3 bases, and 5 bases had no gene match. The CDR3 is 14 amino acids. The germline gives CDR1 LGHDT, CDR2 YNNKEL (reference sequence). The CDR3 nucleotides are TGTGCCAGCAGCCACGGGAGGGCCGGTTACGAGCAGTACTTC. Translation: CASSHGRAGYEQYF.

The table lists this clonotype with a few counts. This CDR3 is CASRRTSGSSYNEQFF. CDR3 DNA sequence: TGTGCCAGCAGGAGGACTAGCGGGAGCTCCTACAATGAGCAGTTCTTC. The chain is built from TRBV12-3 or TRBV12-4 and TRBJ2-1, with 13 bases identical to TRBD2. V shed 6 bases and J 0 bases; nucleotides not matched to a gene: 2. CDR3 length: 16 amino acids.

This clonotype was picked up many times. The V and J genes are TRBV7-2 and TRBJ2-3, with D possibly matching TRBD2 (6 bases). The CDR3 has 15 amino acids. The germline V gene has CDR1 SGHTA and CDR2 FQGNSA. V lost 6 bases, J lost 1 base, and 14 bases lay in between. As DNA, the CDR3 is TGTGCCAGCAGGCCTCGACTAGGAGGCACAGATACGCAGTATTTT. Encoded protein: CASRPRLGGTDTQYF. Looking up the rest from reference TRBV7-2 and TRBJ2-3 gives the full variable domain: GAGVSQSPSNKVTEKGKDVELRCDPISGHTALYWYRQSLGQGLEFLIYFQGNSAPDKSGLPSDRFSAERTGGSVSTLTIQRTQQEDSAVYLCASRPRLGGTDTQYFGPGTRLTVL.